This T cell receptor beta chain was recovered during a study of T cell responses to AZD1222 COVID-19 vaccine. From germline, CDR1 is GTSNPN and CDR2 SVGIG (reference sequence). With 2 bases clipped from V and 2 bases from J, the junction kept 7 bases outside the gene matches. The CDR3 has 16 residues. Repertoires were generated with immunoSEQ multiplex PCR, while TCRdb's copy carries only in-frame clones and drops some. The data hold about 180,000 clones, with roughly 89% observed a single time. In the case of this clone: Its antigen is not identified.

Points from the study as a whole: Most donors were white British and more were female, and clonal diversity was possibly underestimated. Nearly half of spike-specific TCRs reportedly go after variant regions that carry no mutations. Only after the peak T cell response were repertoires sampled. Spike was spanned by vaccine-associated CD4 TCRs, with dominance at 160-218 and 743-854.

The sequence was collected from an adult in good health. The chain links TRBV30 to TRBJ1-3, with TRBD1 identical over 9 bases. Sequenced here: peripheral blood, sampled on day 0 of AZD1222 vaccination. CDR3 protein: CAWSLQGARTGNTIYF. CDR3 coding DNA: TGTGCCTGGAGTTTACAGGGGGCGCGCACTGGAAACACCATATATTTT.